This TCR beta chain originates from a study of beta chain features in type 1 diabetes (dated by TCRdb to between 2017 and 2018). Looking at the study overall: Mean age, gender distribution, total cell number and subset yield were not different between patients and healthy donors. Across all samples, about 110 million sorted cells were examined, and cell number per subset correlated strongly with RNA yield. The study compared TCRB repertoires of sorted circulating CD4+ T cell subsets between recently diagnosed type 1 diabetes patients and matched healthy donors. Whereas all 28 donors provided naive and central memory subsets, regulatory and stem cell-like memory subsets were isolated from just 8 patients and about eight healthy donors.

From each donor, a single peripheral blood sample of 95 to 150 mL on average was drawn into heparinised tubes. Using a panel that included CD45RO, CCR7, CD25, CD127, CD95 and CD27, naive, central memory, regulatory and stem cell-like memory CD4+ T cells were sorted on a BD FACSAria II. Every sorted population had a purity above 95%. PBMCs were isolated immediately by Lymphoprep density gradient centrifugation and stained directly without culture. So that batch effects would be minimized, each experiment stained and sorted samples in pairs, pairing one healthy donor with one patient. The entire isolated RNA was reverse transcribed using the High Capacity cDNA Reverse Transcription Kit, and thus expressed TCRB transcripts were sequenced. Naive, central memory and regulatory T cell samples underwent deep immunoSEQ sequencing, averaging about 3.57 million total reads per sample. After sorted cells were lysed in RLT buffer, RNA was extracted with DNase-treated RNeasy Micro or Mini kits, with the choice depending on cell number. To prevent cross-contamination, every cell subset was processed on its own, while patient and healthy donor samples were processed together. The immunoSEQ multiplex PCR was used to amplify TCRB sequences from cDNA, generating 87-bp fragments that spanned the CDR3 region. Sequencing of the amplicons was performed on the Illumina HiSeq platform. Per the authors' processing: PCR bias was corrected computationally using synthetic template baselines, and reads within Hamming distance 2 were collapsed, with unmergeable singletons discarded. Reads were aligned against IMGT so that V, D and J genes, CDR3 length and insertions or deletions at six rearrangement sites could be assigned. Within each subset, clonotype counts were normalized to sorted cell number, after which true diversity and Gini coefficients were computed with the tcR R package. Repertoire sharing was quantified using the overlap coefficient calculated on TCRB nucleotide sequences. As a proxy for the pre-selection repertoire, out-of-frame TCRB sequences from naive cells were analyzed. TCRdb took this table from immuneACCESS and kept in-frame rearrangements with V and J called. Such tables lack part of the clones; where checked against another copy, unresolved V genes explain under half of the gap, and the rest is unexplained. V, J and clone size are those of that table, while D and trimming were read from the DNA. The sample contains about 650,000 clones, 9.5% to 15% of them found a single time. Roughly 0.11% of the sample is held by the ten biggest clonotypes.

CDR3 length: 18 amino acids, cysteine to phenylalanine. Just CDR3 DNA is preserved here, 54 bases in frame from base 1. CDR1 is given as SGHVS and CDR2 as FNYEAQ, both from the germline V gene. V is pruned by 3 bases and J by 1 base, leaving 10 bases of the junction without a gene match. What the authors observed across the whole study: Because the HLA sub-analyses included only small numbers of individuals, any influence of HLA type on TCRB rearrangement was left unresolved. Because cDNA was sequenced instead of genomic DNA, highly expressing activated cells could be over-represented, though the groups showed no difference in activation or CD3 levels. Shorter templates might be favored by PCR, yet because patient and control samples were amplified and corrected together, any such skew would affect both groups equally. In all four CD4+ subsets, TCRB CDR3 length was moderately but significantly shorter in type 1 diabetes patients. At VDJ recombination sites, type 1 diabetes patients had fewer insertions and more deleted nucleotides, which implies abnormalities in thymic rearrangement. Naive, central memory and regulatory TCRB repertoires appeared more similar among patients than among healthy donors.

Details on this clone: What this receptor recognizes is not known. The sample holds no much larger clone one base away, and base qualities are not on file.

This receptor chain uses TRBV7-6 and TRBJ2-5; 11 middle bases align to TRBD2. This sequence originates from a man under 40 with type 1 diabetes. The sample taken for sequencing was naive CD4+ T cells from blood. The sample's cell subset or site label, decoded: true naive CD4+ T cells. The DNA is as follows: TGTGCCAGCAGCTTGACTCAGACTAGCGGGGACGTCCAAGAGACCCAGTACTTC. Its amino acids are CASSLTQTSGDVQETQYF.